The 6 T cell receptor beta chains presented below share a single source sample, sequenced in a study of blood T cell repertoires in COVID-19. Some clones are missing from TCRdb's copy, which holds only in-frame ones; the method was immunoSEQ multiplex PCR. The sample lists 200,000 to 250,000 clones, around 87% occurring once. What was sequenced was peripheral blood. The receptors derive from a woman in her forties or fifties with COVID-19, enrolled during active disease.

This clone has only one observation. J is TRBJ2-1 and V is TRBV6-5, with 9 bases aligning to TRBD2. The CDR3 has 14 residues. With 8 bases clipped from V and 8 bases from J, the junction kept 10 bases outside the gene matches. CDR1 MNHEY and CDR2 SVGAGI come from the germline V gene. The CDR3 reads CASARRGGLDEQFF. In DNA form, the CDR3 reads TGTGCCAGCGCCCGGCGGGGGGGCCTGGATGAGCAGTTCTTC.

This chain uses TRBV7-3 with TRBJ2-1; D might be TRBD1 (7 bases). The CDR3 is made up of 13 amino acids. The V end was cut by 5 bases, the J end by 7 bases, with 12 bases between. Germline V CDR1 and CDR2: SGHTA, FQGTGA. The CDR3 DNA follows: TGTGCCAGCAGCAAACAGGGGAGGAATGAGCAGTTCTTC. Translating it yields CASSKQGRNEQFF.

The gene calls are TRBV6-5 and TRBJ1-5, with unresolved D. From germline, CDR1 is MNHEY and CDR2 SVGAGI. The CDR3 extends over 14 amino acids. The V gene lost 5 bases and the J gene lost 1 base, with 9 bases spanning the gap. The CDR3 DNA sequence: TGTGCCAGCAGTCCCGAGGTGAGCAATCAGCCCCAGCATTTT. Translation gives CASSPEVSNQPQHF.

This clone was detected only a few times. The chain is built from TRBV12-3 or TRBV12-4 and TRBJ1-2; weak D call: TRBD1 (6 bases). Trimming stripped 6 bases from V and 4 bases from J, with 12 bases between. The CDR3 is made up of 13 amino acids. The CDR3 here is CASRLTGLYGYTF. As DNA, the CDR3 is TGTGCCAGCAGGCTGACAGGACTCTATGGCTACACCTTC.

The chain uses TRBV27 and TRBJ1-6, with 7 bases lining up with TRBD1. There are 16 residues in the CDR3. With V trimmed by 2 bases and J by 4 bases, 5 bases remained unmatched. Germline V gene data show CDR1 as MNHEY and CDR2 as SMNVEV (reference sequence). For the CDR3, the DNA is TGTGCCAGCAGTTTAATCCAGGGGGGATATAATTCACCCCTCCACTTT. Translating it yields CASSLIQGGYNSPLHF.

CDR3 sequence: CASSVRVVGEAFF. For the CDR3, the DNA is TGTGCCAGCAGCGTCCGGGTAGTCGGTGAAGCTTTCTTT. The chain employs TRBV7-2 and TRBJ1-1; no clear D gene. The CDR3 runs 13 residues. CDR1 and CDR2 from the germline V gene are SGHTA and FQGNSA. V lost 5 bases to trimming and J lost 7 bases, with 14 bases between them.